A single sample gave rise to the 27 T cell receptor beta chains below, sequenced in a study of blood T cell repertoires in COVID-19. The assay was immunoSEQ multiplex PCR, and TCRdb's table has in-frame clones only and misses some. Altogether some 74,000 clones are present, about 91% being singletons, with the ten largest covering under 7.5%. The sequenced sample consisted of peripheral blood. These TCRs come from a woman of 80 years or more with acute or convalescent COVID-19.

This sequence joins TRBV5-5 and TRBJ1-6; 8 nucleotides line up with TRBD1. The germline CDR1 and CDR2 sequences are SGHKS and YYEKEE (reference sequence). The CDR3 has 15 residues. Trimming removed 4 bases from V and 10 bases from J; junction bases left unmatched: 10. This CDR3 is CASSGPGQATSPLHF. CDR3 in DNA: TGTGCCAGCAGCGGGCCGGGACAGGCAACGTCACCCCTCCACTTT.

V and J are TRBV30 and TRBJ2-1, with TRBD2 matching 11 bases. The CDR3 spans 20 residues. The junction had 16 bases not matched to a gene; V was cut back by 1 base and J by 2 bases. The germline gives CDR1 GTSNPN, CDR2 SVGIG (reference sequence). The CDR3 spells CAWSGGGTSGPQLPYNEQFF. The CDR3 DNA is TGTGCCTGGAGTGGGGGAGGGACTAGCGGTCCACAGCTCCCCTACAATGAGCAGTTCTTC.

This rearrangement joins TRBV5-4 to TRBJ1-1, with 7 positions matching TRBD1. CDR1 is SGHNT, CDR2 YYREEE, per germline (reference sequence). The trim removed 4 bases at V and 10 bases at J, leaving 10 bases unmatched. The CDR3 consists of 13 residues. CDR3 in amino acids: CASSRPGQAGAFF. DNA of the CDR3: TGTGCCAGCAGCCGACCCGGACAGGCCGGAGCTTTCTTT. Full variable domain (outside the CDR3, taken from reference TRBV5-4 and TRBJ1-1): ETGVTQSPTHLIKTRGQQVTLRCSSQSGHNTVSWYQQALGQGPQFIFQYYREEENGRGNFPPRFSGLQFPNYSSELNVNALELDDSALYLCASSRPGQAGAFFGQGTRLTVV.

This chain connects TRBV7-2 to TRBJ2-5; 7 bases are shared with TRBD2. This CDR3 has 13 amino acids. Germline trimming cut 1 base from V and 4 bases from J; bases unmatched to any gene: 0. CDR1 SGHTA and CDR2 FQGNSA come from the germline V gene. The CDR3 here is CASSLGGGETQYF. The DNA of the CDR3 is TGTGCCAGCAGCTTAGGGGGGGGAGAGACCCAGTACTTC.

The chain employs TRBV7-9 and TRBJ2-2; the D gene is possibly TRBD2 (6 bases). The germline V and J ends were trimmed by 4 bases and 4 bases, with 16 bases remaining between them. Germline V gene lookup returns CDR1 SEHNR and CDR2 FQNEAQ (reference sequence). This CDR3 has 16 residues. CDR3 protein: CASSSQTAGGTGELFF. Here the CDR3 DNA reads TGTGCCAGCAGCTCCCAGACGGCCGGGGGCACCGGGGAGCTGTTTTTT.

The chain links TRBV2 to TRBJ2-1; TRBD1 might be the D (5 bases). The germline CDR1 and CDR2 sequences are SNHLY and FYNNEI. V was shortened by 7 bases and J by 4 bases, with 17 bases between the two germline ends. The CDR3 totals 15 residues. The CDR3 nucleotides read TGTGCCAGCAAATCGCTGGGGCCCCCTTACAATGAGCAGTTCTTC. It translates to CASKSLGPPYNEQFF. Looking up the rest from reference TRBV2 and TRBJ2-1 gives the full variable domain: EPEVTQTPSHQVTQMGQEVILRCVPISNHLYFYWYRQILGQKVEFLVSFYNNEISEKSEIFDDQFSVERPDGSNFTLKIRSTKLEDSAMYFCASKSLGPPYNEQFFGPGTRLTVL.

This clone was seen once. The rearrangement joins TRBV30 to TRBJ2-2; D not certain. Trimming cost V 4 bases and J 0 bases, with 15 bases left between them. The CDR3 spans 16 residues. Germline V lookup: CDR1 GTSNPN, CDR2 SVGIG (reference sequence). The CDR3 DNA is TGTGCCTGGAAAATAGCTAGAACCTCGAACACCGGGGAGCTGTTTTTT. Encoded protein: CAWKIARTSNTGELFF.

The CDR3 DNA sequence: TGTGCCAGCAGCCAAGGCGGGACGGAGAACTATGGCTACACCTTC. Translating gives CASSQGGTENYGYTF. The genes are TRBV4-2 and TRBJ1-2, with a tentative D call TRBD1 (5 bases). V gave up 1 base and J gave up 2 bases, with 11 bases separating them. Germline CDR1 and CDR2: LGHNA and YNFKEQ. This CDR3 comprises 15 residues.

The chain combines TRBV15 with TRBJ2-5; D may be TRBD2 (6 bases). The CDR3 runs to 12 residues. From germline, CDR1 is LNHNV and CDR2 YYDKDF (reference sequence). CDR3 in DNA: TGTGCGATTCGCGGGACTTCAGAGACCCAGTACTTC. Translation gives CAIRGTSETQYF.

CDR3 residues: CASSQDRGGRKQFF. The CDR3 bases are TGTGCCAGCAGCCAAGATCGAGGAGGGCGGAAGCAGTTCTTC. The genes are TRBV14 and TRBJ2-1; D possibly corresponds to TRBD2 (6 bases). This CDR3 is 14 amino acids long. Trimming took off 0 bases at V and 11 bases at J, with 14 bases between the two ends. CDR1 and CDR2 from the germline V gene are SGHDN and FVKESK.

This clone was recorded only once. The CDR3 DNA is TGTGCCAGCAGCCAAGATCTAACAGGCGGTTCACCCCTCCACTTT. Its translation: CASSQDLTGGSPLHF. V usage is TRBV3-1 (or the pseudogene TRBV3-2) and J usage is TRBJ1-6; maybe TRBD1 (5 bases). The CDR3 has 15 amino acids. The ends were cut back, 0 bases at V and 9 bases at J, with 12 bases in the middle. Germline V gene lookup returns CDR1 LGHDT and CDR2 YNNKEL (reference sequence).

This chain links TRBV4-2 with TRBJ1-1; D is perhaps TRBD1 (6 bases). V was shortened by 6 bases and J by 7 bases, with 9 bases between the two germline ends. Germline-derived CDR1 and CDR2 are LGHNA and YNFKEQ. This CDR3 has 11 residues. The CDR3 nucleotides are TGTGCCAGCAGTAGGACAGATGAAGCTTTCTTT. Translated: CASSRTDEAFF.

The V call is TRBV7-3, the J call TRBJ2-3; weak D call: TRBD2 (6 bases). This CDR3 comprises 17 residues. V was shortened by 5 bases and J by 3 bases, with 21 bases between the two germline ends. Germline V gene lookup returns CDR1 SGHTA and CDR2 FQGTGA. CDR3 residues: CASSVGGRGRRTDTQYF. The CDR3, as DNA: TGTGCCAGCAGCGTAGGAGGGCGGGGTCGGAGGACAGATACGCAGTATTTT.

The rearrangement links TRBV5-8 to TRBJ2-1, with 7 bases identical to TRBD1. The V gene's germline CDR1 is SGHTS and CDR2 YDEGEE. The V segment lost 1 base and the J segment 6 bases; nucleotides outside the gene matches: 4. This CDR3 region has 14 residues. The CDR3 spells CASSLIDRANEQFF. The CDR3 region has the DNA TGTGCCAGCAGCTTGATCGACAGGGCCAATGAGCAGTTCTTC.

J is TRBJ1-1 and V is TRBV5-1, with 7 nucleotides matching TRBD1. CDR3 length equals 13 residues. Germline CDR1 SGHRS, CDR2 YFSETQ. V lost 9 bases, J lost 3 bases, and 8 bases stayed unmatched. Here the CDR3 reads CAIPGGWDTEAFF. In DNA form, the CDR3 reads TGCGCCATCCCAGGGGGATGGGACACTGAAGCTTTCTTT.

The rearrangement links TRBV7-3 to TRBJ2-2, with 11 positions matching TRBD2. Germline CDR1 and CDR2: SGHTA and FQGTGA. CDR3 length: 15 residues. The trim removed 0 bases at V and 8 bases at J, leaving 2 bases unmatched. CDR3 amino acids: CASSLTRLAGGELFF. The DNA for the CDR3 is TGTGCCAGCAGCTTAACCCGACTAGCGGGAGGGGAGCTGTTTTTT.

CDR3: CASSPEGGGYQETQYF. Here the CDR3 DNA reads TGCGCCAGCAGCCCGGAGGGCGGGGGGTACCAAGAGACCCAGTACTTC. The chain combines TRBV5-1 with TRBJ2-5, with TRBD2 identical over 8 bases. This CDR3 region has 16 residues. Germline CDR1 SGHRS, CDR2 YFSETQ. Trimming removed 4 bases from V and 0 bases from J; junction bases left unmatched: 8.

The rearrangement links TRBV12-5 to TRBJ2-7; TRBD2 aligns across 13 bases. Germline CDR1 reads LGHNT; CDR2 reads FRNRAP. V lost 6 bases and J lost 7; bases outside the gene matches: 9. The CDR3 has 15 amino acids. CDR3 loop: CASGPGTSGEWEQYF. CDR3 DNA: TGTGCTAGTGGCCCGGGGACTAGCGGGGAGTGGGAGCAGTACTTC.

This clone was observed once. The chain carries TRBV18 and TRBJ2-7, with a tentative D call TRBD1 (6 bases). CDR1 and CDR2 from the germline V gene are KGHSH and LQKENI. Trimming removed 8 bases at V and 9 bases at J, with 14 bases between. The CDR3 totals 11 residues. CDR3 sequence: CASTGDKWQYF. CDR3 DNA: TGTGCCAGCACCGGGGACAAATGGCAGTACTTC. Variable domain in full (rest from reference TRBV18 and TRBJ2-7): NAGVMQNPRHLVRRRGQEARLRCSPMKGHSHVYWYRQLPEEGLKFMVYLQKENIIDESGMPKERFSAEFPKEGPSILRIQQVVRGDSAAYFCASTGDKWQYFGPGTRLTVT.

V is TRBV5-1 and J is TRBJ2-1; 7 bases line up with TRBD1. This CDR3 is built from 14 residues. From germline, CDR1 is SGHRS and CDR2 YFSETQ. The ends lost 5 bases at V and 5 bases at J; junction bases unmatched: 7. The CDR3 coding sequence is TGCGCCAGCAGGCAACAGACAGGGAACAATGAGCAGTTCTTC. This translates into CASRQQTGNNEQFF.

V and J are TRBV9 and TRBJ2-7; tentatively, D is TRBD1 (6 bases). Germline V CDR1 and CDR2: SGDLS, YYNGEE. V lost 1 base, J lost 3 bases, and 17 bases lay in between. The CDR3 is 16 amino acids. CDR3 nucleotides: TGTGCCAGCAGCGTAAGTGGGGGCTTTTTACTCTACGAGCAGTACTTC. It codes for CASSVSGGFLLYEQYF. The full variable domain, its missing parts supplied by reference TRBV9 and TRBJ2-7, is DSGVTQTPKHLITATGQRVTLRCSPRSGDLSVYWYQQSLDQGLQFLIQYYNGEERAKGNILERFSAQQFPDLHSELNLSSLELGDSALYFCASSVSGGFLLYEQYFGPGTRLTVT.

Here the CDR3 reads CASSVDGGPQHF. In DNA form, the CDR3 reads TGTGCCAGCAGCGTAGACGGAGGCCCCCAGCATTTT. The gene calls are TRBV9 and TRBJ1-5; D gene uncertain. The V end lost 0 bases, the J end lost 10 bases, and 8 bases lay between the germline ends. Germline V gene data show CDR1 as SGDLS and CDR2 as YYNGEE. The CDR3 runs to 12 residues. Complete variable domain (other parts from reference TRBV9 and TRBJ1-5): DSGVTQTPKHLITATGQRVTLRCSPRSGDLSVYWYQQSLDQGLQFLIQYYNGEERAKGNILERFSAQQFPDLHSELNLSSLELGDSALYFCASSVDGGPQHFGDGTRLSIL.

The chain couples TRBV15 to TRBJ2-2; 14 nucleotides agree with TRBD2. CDR1 is LNHNV and CDR2 is YYDKDF in the germline V gene (reference sequence). V dropped 6 bases and J dropped 7; count of bases not matched to a gene: 7. CDR3 length: 16 amino acids. CDR3 loop: CATRPGLAGEVGELFF. In DNA, the CDR3 is TGTGCCACCAGACCGGGACTAGCGGGAGAGGTCGGGGAGCTGTTTTTT.

The chain combines TRBV30 with TRBJ1-1; a possible D gene is TRBD1 (5 bases). Germline V gene data show CDR1 as GTSNPN and CDR2 as SVGIG (reference sequence). The V gene lost 3 bases and the J gene lost 6 bases, with 11 bases spanning the gap. This CDR3 is 12 amino acids long. CDR3 DNA sequence: TGTGCCTGGAGAGCGGGGGGGGCTGAAGCTTTCTTT. Translation gives CAWRAGGAEAFF. The full variable domain, rest sourced from reference TRBV30 and TRBJ1-1, is SQTIHQWPATLVQPVGSPLSLECTVEGTSNPNLYWYRQAAGRGLQLLFYSVGIGQISSEVPQNLSASRPQDRQFILSSKKLLLSDSGFYLCAWRAGGAEAFFGQGTRLTVV.

The V and J genes are TRBV23-1 and TRBJ2-5, with D hard to call. TRBV23-1 is marked as an open reading frame, function uncertain. This CDR3 contains 16 residues. Trimming took 6 bases from V and 3 from J, leaving 20 bases between them. CDR3 in amino acids: CASSPYGLAVKETQYF. The CDR3 DNA is TGCGCCAGCAGCCCTTACGGTTTGGCGGTTAAAGAGACCCAGTACTTC.

The chain combines TRBV2 with TRBJ1-6; 10 nucleotides align to TRBD1. The ends lost 5 bases at V and 7 bases at J; junction bases unmatched: 2. CDR1 and CDR2 from the germline V gene are SNHLY and FYNNEI. The length of the CDR3 is 14 residues. In DNA form, the CDR3 reads TGTGCCAGCAGTAGACAGGGGGCGAATTCACCCCTCCACTTT. Its protein product is CASSRQGANSPLHF.

The V gene is TRBV2, the J gene TRBJ1-6; D unresolved. V gave up 3 bases and J gave up 5 bases, with 11 bases separating them. CDR3 length equals 15 residues. Per germline, CDR1 SNHLY and CDR2 FYNNEI. The CDR3, as DNA: TGTGCCAGCAGTGACGAGGGCCCAAATAATTCACCCCTCCACTTT. Protein product: CASSDEGPNNSPLHF.